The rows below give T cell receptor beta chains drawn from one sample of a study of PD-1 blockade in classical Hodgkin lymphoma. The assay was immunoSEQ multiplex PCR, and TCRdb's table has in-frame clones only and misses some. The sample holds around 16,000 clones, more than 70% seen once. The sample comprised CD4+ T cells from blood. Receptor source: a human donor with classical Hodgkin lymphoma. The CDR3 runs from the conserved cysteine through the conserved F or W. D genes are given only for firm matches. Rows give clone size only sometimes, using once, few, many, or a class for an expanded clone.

CDR3: CASSKEARERGRSYEQYF; DNA: TGTGCCAGCAGCAAGGAGGCCCGGGAGAGGGGCCGGTCCTACGAGCAGTACTTC; J: TRBJ2-7; V: TRBV7-8; size: NA; D: NA
CDR3: CASSSRGTNYGYTF; DNA: TGCGCCAGCAGCTCAAGGGGCACAAACTATGGCTACACCTTC; J: TRBJ1-2; V: TRBV5-1; size: NA; D: NA
CDR3: CASSLSGQLAKNIQYF; DNA: TGTGCCAGCAGCTTATCGGGACAGCTAGCCAAAAACATTCAGTACTTC; J: TRBJ2-4; V: TRBV7-9; size: NA; D: TRBD1
CDR3: CASSLGTPYEQYF; DNA: TGTGCCAGCAGCTTGGGAACCCCCTACGAGCAGTACTTC; J: TRBJ2-7; V: TRBV7-3; size: NA; D: NA
CDR3: CAWSRGSREIAGELFF; DNA: TGTGCCTGGAGCCGAGGTAGCAGGGAAATCGCCGGGGAGCTGTTTTTT; J: TRBJ2-2; V: TRBV30; size: NA; D: NA
CDR3: CASSFGSSRDYEQYF; DNA: TGTGCCAGCAGTTTCGGCTCTAGTAGGGACTACGAGCAGTACTTC; J: TRBJ2-7; V: TRBV28; size: NA; D: NA
CDR3: CASSPPKGVGEQYF; DNA: TGTGCCAGCAGCCCCCCCAAGGGCGTGGGCGAGCAGTACTTC; J: TRBJ2-7; V: TRBV6-6; size: once; D: NA
CDR3: CASRRTGSPYEQYF; DNA: TGTGCCAGCAGACGCACAGGGTCCCCCTACGAGCAGTACTTC; J: TRBJ2-7; V: TRBV13; size: NA; D: NA
CDR3: CSASGPYEQYF; DNA: TGCAGTGCTAGCGGACCCTACGAGCAGTACTTC; J: TRBJ2-7; V: TRBV20-1; size: NA; D: NA
CDR3: CASSTHETGELFF; DNA: TGTGCCAGCAGTACCCACGAGACCGGGGAGCTGTTTTTT; J: TRBJ2-2; V: TRBV2; size: NA; D: NA
CDR3: CASRLDGWDVSNQPQHF; DNA: TGTGCCAGTAGGCTGGACGGCTGGGACGTTAGCAATCAGCCCCAGCATTTT; J: TRBJ1-5; V: TRBV19; size: NA; D: NA
CDR3: CASSQEGGGSGELFF; DNA: TGCGCCAGCAGCCAAGAAGGGGGAGGCTCCGGGGAGCTGTTTTTT; J: TRBJ2-2; V: TRBV4-3; size: NA; D: NA
CDR3: CASRGLAGTQGELFF; DNA: TGCGCCAGCAGGGGGCTAGCGGGAACTCAGGGGGAGCTGTTTTTT; J: TRBJ2-2; V: TRBV10-2; size: NA; D: TRBD2
CDR3: CASSLRLSGTTLNQPQHF; DNA: TGTGCCAGCAGTTTACGGTTATCCGGGACAACACTTAATCAGCCCCAGCATTTT; J: TRBJ1-5; V: TRBV28; size: NA; D: NA
CDR3: CASSGYRYSYEQYF; DNA: TGTGCCAGTAGTGGCTATCGCTACTCCTACGAGCAGTACTTC; J: TRBJ2-7; V: TRBV19; size: NA; D: NA
CDR3: CASSLGSNQPQHF; DNA: TGCGCCAGCAGCTTGGGGAGCAATCAGCCCCAGCATTTT; J: TRBJ1-5; V: TRBV5-1; size: few; D: NA
CDR3: CASSPGQSYNYGYTF; DNA: TGTGCCAGCAGCCCTGGGCAGAGTTATAACTATGGCTACACCTTC; J: TRBJ1-2; V: TRBV9; size: NA; D: NA
CDR3: CASRGGLSGANVLTF; DNA: TGTGCCAGCAGGGGGGGGCTCTCTGGGGCCAACGTCCTGACTTTC; J: TRBJ2-6; V: TRBV5-5; size: NA; D: NA
CDR3: CASSPWVGPQRLNTEAFF; DNA: TGTGCCAGCAGTCCCTGGGTGGGTCCGCAAAGGTTGAACACTGAAGCTTTCTTT; J: TRBJ1-1; V: TRBV28; size: NA; D: NA
CDR3: CASSSETGSGNTIYF; DNA: TGTGCCAGCAGTTCAGAGACAGGGTCTGGAAACACCATATATTTT; J: TRBJ1-3; V: TRBV28; size: NA; D: TRBD1
CDR3: CASSLEGDTQYF; DNA: TGCGCCAGCAGCTTAGAAGGAGATACGCAGTATTTT; J: TRBJ2-3; V: TRBV5-1; size: NA; D: NA
CDR3: CASSLSPGDIQYF; DNA: TGTGCCAGCAGCTTATCCCCAGGGGACATTCAGTACTTC; J: TRBJ2-4; V: TRBV11-3; size: NA; D: NA
CDR3: CASSYTTGRGNNEQFF; DNA: TGTGCCAGCAGTTACACGACCGGTAGGGGAAACAATGAGCAGTTCTTC; J: TRBJ2-1; V: TRBV6-5; size: NA; D: NA